This T cell receptor beta chain was obtained from a study of blood T cell repertoires in COVID-19. Across the whole study: The United States, Italy and Spain provided the acute and convalescent COVID-19 samples.

Patients at the Seattle site were enrolled during active infection and followed longitudinally. CDR1 is MRHNA and CDR2 is SNTAGT in the germline V gene. V was clipped by 3 bases and J by 4 bases, with 10 bases between them. This CDR3 comprises 14 residues. Per the study methods: Nucleated cell counts were estimated from reference gene primer amplification. Sequencing was performed with immunoSEQ multiplex PCR; in TCRdb, only in-frame clones are kept and a portion is missing. That table supplies the V and J calls and clone size; D and trimming were determined from the DNA. The sample has 200,000 to 250,000 clones; about 86% are singletons.

The TCR was taken from a woman between 50 and 59 years old with COVID-19, enrolled during active disease. The rearrangement links TRBV6-4 to TRBJ2-1, with D tentatively TRBD1 (5 bases). What was sequenced was peripheral blood. The CDR3 DNA follows: TGTGCCAGCAGTGAAAGGGGTACTTACAATGAGCAGTTCTTC. Its translation: CASSERGTYNEQFF.